What follows are 28 T cell receptor beta chains derived from one specimen sequenced in a study of T cells in Graves' hyperthyroidism and ophthalmopathy. Researchers amplified the TCR beta CDR3 regions from RNA transcripts. During a first-round RT-PCR of the TCR CDR3, the HTBI primer set was used. TCRdb re-analysed the multiplex PCR reads in MiXCR, keeping a single row per CDR3 protein. Seen here are about 540,000 distinct CDR3 sequences, approximately 44% observed once, and the top ten hold 8.2%. Sequenced sample: peripheral blood or thyroid tissue (not recorded which). These receptors were obtained from a woman in her late teens or twenties with Graves' hyperthyroidism.

The rearrangement uses TRBV10-3 and TRBJ2-7, with 9 bases matching TRBD2. From germline, CDR1 is ENHRY and CDR2 SYGVKD. V was clipped by 5 bases and J by 1 base; unmatched bases: 3. This CDR3 region has 14 residues. CDR3 bases: TGTGCCATCAGTCGCGGGAGGGTATCCTACGAGCAGTACTTC. Protein sequence: CAISRGRVSYEQYF.

The J gene is TRBJ1-2, the V gene TRBV2; the match to TRBD1 covers 10 bases. Germline assignment: CDR1 SNHLY and CDR2 FYNNEI. The CDR3 spans 14 residues. The ends lost 6 bases at V and 8 bases at J; junction bases unmatched: 9. The CDR3 DNA is TGTGCCAGCAGCCGGGACAGGGGAAAGAAGGGCTACACCTTC. It encodes CASSRDRGKKGYTF.

This clonotype has only a few counts. This chain connects TRBV7-2 to TRBJ1-4; no reliable D call. Germline V lookup: CDR1 SGHTA, CDR2 FQGNSA. The CDR3 consists of 13 residues. Trimming took 6 bases from V and 8 from J, leaving 13 bases between them. DNA for the CDR3: TGTGCCAGCAGTCCTGCTTCGGGGGAAAAACTGTTTTTT. Translation: CASSPASGEKLFF.

This clonotype was observed many times. V is TRBV7-2 and J is TRBJ2-7, with TRBD2 as a possible D gene (6 bases). Germline CDR1 reads SGHTA; CDR2 reads FQGNSA. Trimming removed 2 bases from V and 2 bases from J, with 13 bases in between. The CDR3 runs 15 residues. The CDR3 nucleotides read TGTGCCAGCAGCTTACAAGGCTGGACTACCTACGAGCAGTACTTC. It codes for CASSLQGWTTYEQYF.

This rearrangement joins TRBV29-1 to TRBJ2-7; 9 bases align to TRBD2. Germline values: CDR1 SQVTM, CDR2 ANQGSEA. The CDR3 covers 13 residues. CDR3 sequence (DNA): TGCAGGGCCGGGACTAGCAGTGACTACGAGCAGTACTTC. It yields the protein CRAGTSSDYEQYF.

This clonotype appeared many times. The rearrangement links TRBV10-3 to TRBJ2-5; D not resolved. Trimming cost V 0 bases and J 3 bases, with 11 bases left between them. The CDR3 loop spans 15 amino acids. Germline loops: CDR1 ENHRY, CDR2 SYGVKD. The CDR3 region has the DNA TGTGCCATCAGTGAGTCTCGACTGGAAAAAGAGACCCAGTACTTC. Translating it yields CAISESRLEKETQYF.

This chain uses TRBV5-1 with TRBJ2-7; 14 nucleotides line up with TRBD2. V lost 0 bases to trimming and J lost 3 bases; unmatched junction nucleotides: 2. The length of the CDR3 is 16 residues. Germline V gene sequence: CDR1 SGHRS, CDR2 YFSETQ. The CDR3 here is CASSLGLAGGDYEQYF. The CDR3 DNA reads TGCGCCAGCAGCTTGGGACTAGCGGGAGGGGACTACGAGCAGTACTTC.

The chain joins TRBV12-3 or TRBV12-4 to TRBJ1-1, with D unclear. V was cut by 3 bases and J by 11 bases, with 7 bases left in between. The CDR3 consists of 10 residues. The CDR3 loop is CASSLRAAFF. In nucleotides, the CDR3 is TGTGCCAGCAGTTTGAGGGCGGCTTTCTTT.

This clonotype showed up just once. A much larger clone sits a single nucleotide away, making a read error possible. The chain couples TRBV25-1 to TRBJ1-2; TRBD1 aligns across 7 bases. CDR1 is MGHDK, CDR2 SYGVNS, per germline. The CDR3 sequence is 14 residues long. Here the CDR3 DNA reads TGTGCCAGCAGCTTGCTACAGGGGAACTATGGCCACACCTTC. It is translated as CASSLLQGNYGHTF.

The J gene is TRBJ1-2, the V gene TRBV25-1; D not certain. V dropped 6 bases and J dropped 4 bases, with 18 bases sitting between them. The germline gives CDR1 MGHDK, CDR2 SYGVNS. CDR3 length: 15 amino acids. Here the CDR3 reads CASSEPLEAFYGYTF. The CDR3 coding sequence is TGTGCCAGCAGCGAGCCCCTTGAGGCCTTCTATGGCTACACCTTC.

This clonotype was counted ten times or more. V is TRBV6-6 and J is TRBJ2-5; perhaps TRBD2 as D (5 bases). CDR3 length equals 13 residues. Trimming cost V 2 bases and J 9 bases, with 13 bases left between them. Germline-derived CDR1 and CDR2 are MNHNY and SVGAGI (reference sequence). DNA for the CDR3: TGTGCCAGCAGTTACGACGGTATGGAGGCCCAGTACTTC. This gives the protein CASSYDGMEAQYF.

This clonotype appeared many times. The chain joins TRBV29-1 to TRBJ2-7, with D unresolved. With 4 bases removed from V and 2 bases from J, the gap between germline ends came to 6 bases. The CDR3 has 11 amino acids. Germline lookup yields CDR1 SQVTM and CDR2 ANQGSEA. Here the CDR3 DNA reads TGCAGCGTTGTACGGGCCTACGAGCAGTACTTC. Amino acid sequence: CSVVRAYEQYF.

This clonotype has just one count. Its ends do not fully match the called genes, so a read error is possible. V and J are TRBV12-3 or TRBV12-4 and TRBJ2-6, with a tentative D call TRBD1 (5 bases). The CDR3 is made up of 13 amino acids. This CDR3 is CASSRQGRRTEAF. The CDR3 DNA sequence: TGTGCCAGCAGTCGGCAGGGCAGGCGCACTGAAGCTTTC.

This clonotype was counted between two and nine times. CDR3 sequence reads: CASSQGVDGYTF. CDR3 DNA sequence: TGTGCCAGCTCCCAAGGTGTCGATGGCTACACCTTC. The rearrangement joins TRBV6-6 to TRBJ1-2; no definite D call. In germline, CDR1 is MNHNY, CDR2 SVGAGI (reference sequence). The CDR3 runs 12 residues. Trimming pared 8 bases from V and 6 bases from J, leaving 13 bases between.

CDR3 protein: CASSRQENTIYF. The CDR3 nucleotides read TGTGCCAGTAGTAGACAGGAGAACACCATATATTTT. The rearrangement uses TRBV19 and TRBJ1-3, with D perhaps matching TRBD1 (6 bases). Germline lookup yields CDR1 LNHDA and CDR2 SQIVND (reference sequence). Trimming removed 4 bases from V and 7 bases from J, with 8 bases in between. The CDR3 length is 12 residues. Drawing the rest from reference TRBV19 and TRBJ1-3, the complete variable domain is DGGITQSPKYLFRKEGQNVTLSCEQNLNHDAMYWYRQDPGQGLRLIYYSQIVNDFQKGDIAEGYSVSREKKESFPLTVTSAQKNPTAFYLCASSRQENTIYFGEGSWLTVV.

The sample holds one count of this clonotype. The genes are TRBV20-1 and TRBJ1-1; D not certain. The CDR3 consists of 11 residues. Germline CDR1 is DFQATT and CDR2 is SNEGSKA (reference sequence). Deletions cut 7 bases from V and 2 bases from J, with 8 bases between. The CDR3 DNA sequence: TGCAGTGACTCGGACAACACTGAAGCTTTCTTT. As protein: CSDSDNTEAFF.

This clonotype showed up just a few times. The chain combines TRBV19 with TRBJ2-6, with 14 positions matching TRBD2. CDR3 length equals 19 residues. CDR1 and CDR2 (germline): LNHDA, SQIVND (reference sequence). V lost 7 bases to trimming and J lost 2 bases; unmatched junction nucleotides: 10. The CDR3 DNA sequence: TGTGCCAGTATCGGGACTAGCGGGAGAGCCGTTACTGGGGCCAACGTCCTGACTTTC. Amino acids: CASIGTSGRAVTGANVLTF.

This clonotype was counted at least ten times. The chain has TRBV24-1 and TRBJ1-1; D is perhaps TRBD1 (5 bases). V was shortened by 5 bases and J by 6 bases, with 15 bases between the two germline ends. There are 14 residues in the CDR3. Germline loops: CDR1 KGHDR, CDR2 SFDVKD. The CDR3 here is CATSAAGLGAEAFF. CDR3 bases: TGTGCCACCAGTGCCGCGGGGCTTGGGGCTGAAGCTTTCTTT.

As regards this clonotype: A clone one base away is much larger, so this may be a read error. V is TRBV2 and J is TRBJ2-5; TRBD2 agrees at 7 bases. Germline V gives CDR1 SNHLY, CDR2 FYNNEI. The CDR3 has 14 residues. Trimming at V came to 8 bases and at J to 5 bases, leaving 11 bases not matched to a gene. The CDR3 DNA is TGTGCCAGCGGTGCGGGCGGGAGCGGGGAGACCCAGTACTTC. This translates into CASGAGGSGETQYF.

This chain uses TRBV19 with TRBJ1-2, with 7 bases fitting TRBD1. The germline gives CDR1 LNHDA, CDR2 SQIVND (reference sequence). The CDR3 runs 15 residues. With 3 bases clipped from V and 7 bases from J, the junction kept 11 bases outside the gene matches. The CDR3 DNA is TGTGCCAGTAGTATCGTTCATCAGGGGGGCGGTGGCTACACCTTC. This codes for CASSIVHQGGGGYTF. Together with reference TRBV19 and TRBJ1-2, the CDR3 gives the full variable domain: DGGITQSPKYLFRKEGQNVTLSCEQNLNHDAMYWYRQDPGQGLRLIYYSQIVNDFQKGDIAEGYSVSREKKESFPLTVTSAQKNPTAFYLCASSIVHQGGGGYTFGSGTRLTVV.

This chain connects TRBV29-1 to TRBJ1-5, with TRBD1 as a possible D gene (6 bases). With 8 bases removed from V and 3 bases from J, the gap between germline ends came to 14 bases. The CDR3 is made up of 13 amino acids. Germline V gene data show CDR1 as SQVTM and CDR2 as ANQGSEA. CDR3 coding DNA: TGCAGCAGTTTCGGACAGTACAATCAGCCCCAGCATTTT. Translated: CSSFGQYNQPQHF.

The chain links TRBV6-4 to TRBJ2-6, with D hard to call. Trimming pared 2 bases from V and 4 bases from J, leaving 12 bases between. Germline CDR1 and CDR2: MRHNA and SNTAGT. CDR3 size: 16 residues. DNA of the CDR3: TGTGCCAGCAGTGACGCCCGGCGCCAGGGGGCCAACGTCCTGACTTTC. It encodes CASSDARRQGANVLTF.

The sample holds one count of this clonotype. A much larger clonotype is one base distant, so this may be a read error. The CDR3 DNA is TGCAGTGCTAGATCGGACACCTATGGCTACACCTTC. Its translation: CSARSDTYGYTF. This chain uses TRBV20-1 with TRBJ1-2; possible D gene TRBD1, 5 bases. Germline assignment: CDR1 DFQATT and CDR2 SNEGSKA (reference sequence). This CDR3 comprises 12 residues. With 2 bases removed from V and 4 bases from J, the gap between germline ends came to 8 bases.

This clonotype was found many times. The CDR3 protein is CASSVDRDSPLHF. The CDR3 DNA reads TGTGCCAGCAGCGTAGATAGAGATTCACCCCTCCACTTT. The chain employs TRBV9 and TRBJ1-6; D gene uncertain. The CDR3 sequence is 13 residues long. In germline, CDR1 is SGDLS, CDR2 YYNGEE. V was trimmed by 0 bases and J by 8 bases, leaving 6 bases between them.

In this sample, this clonotype turned up many times. The V call is TRBV5-1, the J call TRBJ2-7; D is possibly TRBD2 (5 bases). The CDR3 extends over 12 amino acids. CDR1 and CDR2 (germline): SGHRS, YFSETQ. Trimming took off 3 bases at V and 2 bases at J, with 6 bases between the two ends. In DNA form, the CDR3 reads TGCGCCAGCAGCTCCGGGACCTACGAGCAGTACTTC. This gives the protein CASSSGTYEQYF.

As to this clonotype: The junction shows a germline mismatch at one end, possibly a read error. The chain employs TRBV7-2 and TRBJ2-5; possible D gene TRBD1, 6 bases. CDR1 SGHTA and CDR2 FQGNSA come from the germline V gene. CDR3 length: 15 residues. CDR3 sequence reads: CASRNRERSAETQYF. The CDR3 coding sequence is TGCGCCAGCAGAAACAGGGAAAGGAGCGCAGAGACCCAGTACTTC. Full variable domain (outside the CDR3, taken from reference TRBV7-2 and TRBJ2-5): GAGVSQSPSNKVTEKGKDVELRCDPISGHTALYWYRQSLGQGLEFLIYFQGNSAPDKSGLPSDRFSAERTGGSVSTLTIQRTQQEDSAVYLCASRNRERSAETQYFGPGTRLLVL.

Concerning this clonotype: Being one base from a much bigger clone, this may be a read error. Here the CDR3 omits its conserved ending phenylalanine or tryptophan, so a read error is the likely source. V and J are TRBV10-3 and TRBJ1-1; no reliable D call. The CDR3 has 12 amino acids. The germline gives CDR1 ENHRY, CDR2 SYGVKD. V shed 4 bases and J shed 0 bases, with 3 bases lying between them. DNA of the CDR3: TGTGCCATCAGTGGGGTGAACACTGAAGCTTTCCTT. Translating it yields CAISGVNTEAFL.

This rearrangement joins TRBV7-4 to TRBJ2-5; D gene ambiguous. V was clipped by 5 bases and J by 2 bases, with 12 bases between them. From germline, CDR1 is SGHVT and CDR2 SQSDAQ. CDR3 length: 14 residues. CDR3 loop: CASSPGPLQETQYF. The CDR3 coding sequence is TGTGCCAGCAGCCCAGGTCCCCTTCAAGAGACCCAGTACTTC.